This T cell receptor (beta chain) was identified in a study of beta chain features in type 1 diabetes. V shed 7 bases and J shed 4 bases, with 13 bases lying between them. CDR1 MGHDK and CDR2 SYGVNS come from the germline V gene. The CDR3 has 13 amino acids. A remark on this clone: Its antigen is as yet unknown.

Expressed TCRB transcripts were sequenced because the isolated RNA had all been reverse transcribed beforehand. Produced via immunoSEQ multiplex PCR; TCRdb's table is partial and in-frame only. The table includes about 290,000 clones, about 8% detected once. Broader study findings: Shorter TCRB CDR3s, moderately but significantly so, were found in Type 1 diabetes patients in all four CD4+ subsets.

The TCR sequence derives from a woman aged 18-29 years in good health. V usage is TRBV25-1 and J usage is TRBJ1-1, with no clear D. Sequencing input: central memory CD4+ T cells from blood. As DNA, the CDR3 is TGTGCCAGCACCGGGCCCTGGGGCACTGAAGCTTTCTTT. This sequence encodes CASTGPWGTEAFF.